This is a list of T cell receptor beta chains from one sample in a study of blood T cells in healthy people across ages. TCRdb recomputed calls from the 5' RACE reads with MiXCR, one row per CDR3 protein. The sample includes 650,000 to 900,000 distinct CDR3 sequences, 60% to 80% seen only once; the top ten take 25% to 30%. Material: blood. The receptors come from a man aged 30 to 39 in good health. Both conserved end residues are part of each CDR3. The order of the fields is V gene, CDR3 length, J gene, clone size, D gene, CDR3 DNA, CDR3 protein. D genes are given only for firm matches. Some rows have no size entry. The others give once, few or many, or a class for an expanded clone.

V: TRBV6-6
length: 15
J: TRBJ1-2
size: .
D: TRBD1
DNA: TGTGCCAGCAGTCCCGGACAGGGGAGTACCTATGGCTACACCTTC
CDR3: CASSPGQGSTYGYTF

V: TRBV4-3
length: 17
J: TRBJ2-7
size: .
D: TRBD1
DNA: TGCGCCAGCAGCCAAGAACACAAAACAGGGGGCCGGAACGAGCAGTACTTC
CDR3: CASSQEHKTGGRNEQYF

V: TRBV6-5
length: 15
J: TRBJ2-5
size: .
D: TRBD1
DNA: TGTGCCAGCAGTTACACACAGGGGCTCGTAGCGACCCAGTACTTC
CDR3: CASSYTQGLVATQYF

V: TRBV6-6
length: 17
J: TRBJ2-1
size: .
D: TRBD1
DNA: TGTGCCAGCAGCCATTCCGGGACAGGGGTCTCCTACAATGAGCAGTTCTTC
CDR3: CASSHSGTGVSYNEQFF

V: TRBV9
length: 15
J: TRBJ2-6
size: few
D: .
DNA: TGTGCCAGCAGCGTAATGGGGGCCGGGGCCAACGTCCTGACTTTC
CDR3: CASSVMGAGANVLTF

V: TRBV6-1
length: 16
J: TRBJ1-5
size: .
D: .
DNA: TGTGCCAGCAGTGAACCCTTGCAGGGGCCTTTTCAGCCCCAGCATTTT
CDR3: CASSEPLQGPFQPQHF

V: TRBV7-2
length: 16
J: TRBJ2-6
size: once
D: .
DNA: TGTGCCAGCAGCTTGAGACAGGCCTCTGGGGCCGACGTCCTGACTTTC
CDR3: CASSLRQASGADVLTF

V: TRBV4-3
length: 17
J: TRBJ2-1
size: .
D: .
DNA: TGCGCCAGCAGCCAAGAACCTCGCCAGGGAGGCTACAATGAGCAGTTCTTC
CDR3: CASSQEPRQGGYNEQFF

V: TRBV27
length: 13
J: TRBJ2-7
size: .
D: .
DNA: TGTGCCAGCAGTAGGGACAAAGCCTACGAGCAGTACTTC
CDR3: CASSRDKAYEQYF

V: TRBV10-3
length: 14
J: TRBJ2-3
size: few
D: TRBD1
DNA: TGTGCCATCAGCCCGGGGACAGGGGAAGATACGCAGTATTTT
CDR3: CAISPGTGEDTQYF

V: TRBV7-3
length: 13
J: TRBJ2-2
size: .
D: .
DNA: TGTGCCAGCCGCAACGGGAACGCCGGGGAGCTGTTTTTT
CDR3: CASRNGNAGELFF

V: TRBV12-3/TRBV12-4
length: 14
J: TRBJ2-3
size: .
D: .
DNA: TGTGCCAGCAGTTTTAGGGGGGGAGAAGATACGCAGTATTTT
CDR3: CASSFRGGEDTQYF

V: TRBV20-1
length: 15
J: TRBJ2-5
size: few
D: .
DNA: TGCAGCCACATTTCGGCGGGGAGACAACAAGAGACCCAGTACTTC
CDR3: CSHISAGRQQETQYF